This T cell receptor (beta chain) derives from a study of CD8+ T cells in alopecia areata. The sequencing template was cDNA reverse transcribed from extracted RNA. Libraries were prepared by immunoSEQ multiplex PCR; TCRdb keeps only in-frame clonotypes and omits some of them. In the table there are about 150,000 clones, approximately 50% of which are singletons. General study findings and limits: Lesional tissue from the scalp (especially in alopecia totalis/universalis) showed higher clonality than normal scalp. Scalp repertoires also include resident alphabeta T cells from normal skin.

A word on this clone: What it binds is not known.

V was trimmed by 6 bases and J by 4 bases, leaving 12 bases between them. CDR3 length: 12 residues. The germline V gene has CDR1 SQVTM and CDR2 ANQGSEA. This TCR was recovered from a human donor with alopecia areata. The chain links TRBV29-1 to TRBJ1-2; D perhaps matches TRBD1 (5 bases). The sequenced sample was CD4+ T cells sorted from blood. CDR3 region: CSVTAGTYGYTF. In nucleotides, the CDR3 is TGCAGCGTGACGGCAGGGACCTATGGCTACACCTTC.